This TCR beta chain was found in a study of blood T cell repertoires in COVID-19. Overall study: The United States, Italy and Spain supplied acute and convalescent COVID-19 samples.

In the source study's methods: Researchers report that nucleated cell counts were estimated from reference gene primer amplification. Here immunoSEQ multiplex PCR was the method, and the copy in TCRdb shows in-frame clones only, minus some. Clone size and the V and J calls come from that table; the DNA yielded D and trimming. The repertoire holds roughly 280,000 clones, approximately 86% seen once, with under 2.5% in the top ten. The sequenced sample was peripheral blood. The origin of this receptor is a young man with active or convalescent COVID-19.

CDR3 DNA sequence: TGTGCCAGCAGCTTCCAGGACTATGGCTACACCTTC. It codes for CASSFQDYGYTF. The V and J genes are TRBV7-9 and TRBJ1-2; D gene unclear. CDR1 and CDR2 from the germline V gene are SEHNR and FQNEAQ (reference sequence). This CDR3 is 12 amino acids long. V was trimmed by 3 bases and J by 3 bases, leaving 5 bases between them.